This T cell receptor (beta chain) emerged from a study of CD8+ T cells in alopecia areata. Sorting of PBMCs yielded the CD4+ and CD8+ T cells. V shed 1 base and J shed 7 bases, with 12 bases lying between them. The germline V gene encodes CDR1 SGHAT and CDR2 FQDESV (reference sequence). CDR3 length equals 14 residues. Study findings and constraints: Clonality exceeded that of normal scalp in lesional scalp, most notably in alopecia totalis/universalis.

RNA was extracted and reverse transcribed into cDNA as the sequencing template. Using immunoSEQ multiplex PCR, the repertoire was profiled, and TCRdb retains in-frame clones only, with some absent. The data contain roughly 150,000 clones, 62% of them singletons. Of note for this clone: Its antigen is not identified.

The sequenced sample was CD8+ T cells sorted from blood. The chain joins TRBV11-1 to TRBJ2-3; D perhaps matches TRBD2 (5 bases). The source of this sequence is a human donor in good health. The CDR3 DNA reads TGTGCCAGCAGCTTAGATCCGGGAACAAATACGCAGTATTTT. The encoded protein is CASSLDPGTNTQYF.